The next 18 T cell receptor beta chains were all read from a single sample in a study of blood T cell repertoires in COVID-19. TCRdb's table, derived via immunoSEQ multiplex PCR, lists solely in-frame clones and lacks some. The table shows some 380,000 clones, with 90% occurring only once. The material sequenced was peripheral blood. The source of these receptors is a man younger than 35 with active or convalescent COVID-19.

V usage is TRBV10-3 and J usage is TRBJ2-7, with 9 bases identical to TRBD2. Germline trimming cut 6 bases from V and 3 bases from J; bases unmatched to any gene: 12. This CDR3 spans 16 amino acids. Germline CDR1 and CDR2: ENHRY and SYGVKD. This CDR3 reads CAISVTIGREGYEQYF. Here the CDR3 DNA reads TGTGCCATCAGCGTCACTATAGGGCGGGAGGGCTACGAGCAGTACTTC.

The rearrangement joins TRBV7-8 to TRBJ2-5, with D tentatively TRBD1 (7 bases). The CDR3 has 18 residues. Germline CDR1 SGHVS, CDR2 FQNEAQ. V was cut by 5 bases and J by 5 bases, with 27 bases left in between. The CDR3 sequence is CASSPGRGELDQGETQYF. CDR3 DNA: TGTGCCAGCAGCCCCGGCAGGGGGGAACTAGACCAAGGGGAGACCCAGTACTTC.

The V call is TRBV4-3, the J call TRBJ1-2, with 8 bases fitting TRBD1. Germline values: CDR1 LGHNA, CDR2 YSLEER. This CDR3 has 15 amino acids. Germline trimming cut 2 bases from V and 8 bases from J; bases unmatched to any gene: 10. The DNA of the CDR3 is TGCGCCAGCAGCCAACCGGGACAGGCCCATCGGGGCTACACCTTC. Amino acid sequence: CASSQPGQAHRGYTF.

Only a few counts were recorded for this clone. The V gene is TRBV7-9, the J gene TRBJ1-1; a weak D match, TRBD1 (6 bases). V lost 6 bases to trimming and J lost 1 base, with 18 bases between them. CDR1 and CDR2 (germline): SEHNR, FQNEAQ (reference sequence). There are 16 residues in the CDR3. The CDR3 here is CASSPGGGGGNTEAFF. Written as DNA, the CDR3 is TGTGCCAGCAGTCCCGGCGGGGGCGGAGGGAACACTGAAGCTTTCTTT. Variable domain in full (rest from reference TRBV7-9 and TRBJ1-1): DTGVSQNPRHKITKRGQNVTFRCDPISEHNRLYWYRQTLGQGPEFLTYFQNEAQLEKSRLLSDRFSAERPKGSFSTLEIQRTEQGDSAMYLCASSPGGGGGNTEAFFGQGTRLTVV.

The chain links TRBV5-5 to TRBJ2-7, with TRBD1 identical over 7 bases. The length of the CDR3 is 14 residues. Germline lookup yields CDR1 SGHKS and CDR2 YYEKEE (reference sequence). V lost 3 bases, J lost 2 bases, and 5 bases stayed unmatched. The CDR3: CASSSSGQPYEQYF. DNA for the CDR3: TGTGCCAGCAGCTCTTCGGGACAGCCCTACGAGCAGTACTTC.

This chain joins TRBV18 and TRBJ2-5; perhaps TRBD2 as D (5 bases). Trimming stripped 3 bases from V and 2 bases from J, with 13 bases between. This CDR3 is built from 15 residues. Germline lookup yields CDR1 KGHSH and CDR2 LQKENI. This CDR3 is CASSPGVSLQETQYF. Here the CDR3 DNA reads TGTGCCAGCTCACCCGGGGTTTCCCTTCAAGAGACCCAGTACTTC. Complete variable domain (other parts from reference TRBV18 and TRBJ2-5): NAGVMQNPRHLVRRRGQEARLRCSPMKGHSHVYWYRQLPEEGLKFMVYLQKENIIDESGMPKERFSAEFPKEGPSILRIQQVVRGDSAAYFCASSPGVSLQETQYFGPGTRLLVL.

The rearrangement joins TRBV27 to TRBJ1-2, with D maybe TRBD1 (6 bases). Deletions cut 10 bases from V and 8 bases from J, with 26 bases between. The CDR3 is 15 amino acids. Looked up from germline, CDR1 is MNHEY and CDR2 is SMNVEV (reference sequence). The CDR3: CATLDSLGGFRGYTF. The CDR3 DNA sequence: TGTGCCACCTTGGACAGCCTTGGCGGTTTTAGGGGCTACACCTTC.

This clone has only a few counts. This chain links TRBV19 with TRBJ1-5, with D hard to call. The CDR3 length is 13 residues. The V gene's germline CDR1 is LNHDA and CDR2 SQIVND (reference sequence). The germline V and J ends were trimmed by 7 bases and 2 bases, with 9 bases remaining between them. Here the CDR3 reads CASNSLRNQPQHF. The DNA of the CDR3 is TGTGCCAGTAACTCCTTGCGCAATCAGCCCCAGCATTTT.

This clone occurred a few times. The V gene is TRBV5-1, the J gene TRBJ1-6; D is possibly TRBD1 (6 bases). Trimming removed 3 bases at V and 3 bases at J, with 7 bases between. This CDR3 contains 14 residues. Germline-derived CDR1 and CDR2 are SGHRS and YFSETQ. Written as DNA, the CDR3 is TGCGCCAGCAGCTCAGGGGACTATAATTCACCCCTCCACTTT. Encoded protein: CASSSGDYNSPLHF.

This chain connects TRBV5-1 to TRBJ1-6; TRBD1 aligns across 10 bases. Germline CDR1 and CDR2: SGHRS and YFSETQ. The CDR3 spans 16 residues. J lost 8 bases, V lost 0 bases, and 5 bases had no gene match. CDR3 DNA sequence: TGCGCCAGCAGCTTGGTGGGGACAGGGGTCCATTCACCCCTCCACTTT. Translation gives CASSLVGTGVHSPLHF.

The J gene is TRBJ1-4, the V gene TRBV4-1; 7 bases fit TRBD1. CDR1 MGHRA and CDR2 YSYEKL come from the germline V gene. V was pared by 2 bases and J by 6 bases, with 6 bases of the junction left unmatched. This CDR3 has 15 residues. The CDR3 sequence is CASSQPTGKDEKLFF. In DNA, the CDR3 is TGCGCCAGCAGCCAACCGACAGGGAAGGATGAAAAACTGTTTTTT.

The rearrangement links TRBV5-1 to TRBJ2-5, with D perhaps matching TRBD1 (6 bases). The germline gives CDR1 SGHRS, CDR2 YFSETQ. V lost 1 base to trimming and J lost 5 bases, with 9 bases between them. The CDR3 runs to 13 residues. The CDR3: CASSLQGPETQYF. CDR3 sequence (DNA): TGCGCCAGCAGCTTGCAGGGGCCTGAGACCCAGTACTTC.

The chain uses TRBV5-1 and TRBJ2-1; TRBD1 aligns across 9 bases. The V gene's germline CDR1 is SGHRS and CDR2 YFSETQ. The CDR3 is 17 residues long. Trimming removed 0 bases from V and 1 base from J; junction bases left unmatched: 5. CDR3 DNA sequence: TGCGCCAGCAGCTTGGGAACCGGGACAGGGTCCTACAATGAGCAGTTCTTC. Its protein product is CASSLGTGTGSYNEQFF.

V and J are TRBV28 and TRBJ2-7, with TRBD1 identical over 9 bases. Trimming at V came to 4 bases and at J to 6 bases, leaving 7 bases not matched to a gene. Germline V gene lookup returns CDR1 MDHEN and CDR2 SYDVKM. The CDR3 is 14 amino acids. CDR3 DNA sequence: TGTGCCAGCAGTTCCTACAGGGGGCGCCCCGAGCAGTACTTC. Protein sequence: CASSSYRGRPEQYF.

The chain is built from TRBV3-1 (or the pseudogene TRBV3-2) and TRBJ2-3, with D perhaps TRBD2 (6 bases). CDR1 LGHDT and CDR2 YNNKEL come from the germline V gene (reference sequence). With 1 base removed from V and 5 bases from J, the gap between germline ends came to 10 bases. The CDR3 totals 14 residues. CDR3 in DNA: TGTGCCAGCAGCCAAGCGGGAGTGATAGATACGCAGTATTTT. It yields the protein CASSQAGVIDTQYF.

This sequence joins TRBV11-3 and TRBJ2-1, with a possible D match to TRBD2 (6 bases). The V end lost 5 bases, the J end lost 4 bases, and 15 bases lay between the germline ends. Germline V CDR1 and CDR2: SGHNT, YENEEA. The CDR3 is 15 amino acids. The CDR3 DNA is TGTGCCAGCAGCCCGAAGGGTGGGAGGTACAATGAGCAGTTCTTC. This gives the protein CASSPKGGRYNEQFF.

The gene calls are TRBV7-3 and TRBJ2-5; D gene ambiguous. Germline loops: CDR1 SGHTA, CDR2 FQGTGA. This CDR3 spans 10 amino acids. The V gene lost 5 bases and the J gene lost 5 bases, with 3 bases spanning the gap. The DNA for the CDR3 is TGTGCCAGCAGCCGTGAGACCCAGTACTTC. It yields the protein CASSRETQYF.

V usage is TRBV11-2 and J usage is TRBJ1-5; no firm D call. Trimming pared 2 bases from V and 0 bases from J, leaving 2 bases between. The germline V gene has CDR1 SGHAT and CDR2 FQNNGV. This CDR3 is 13 amino acids long. The CDR3 spells CASSLHSNQPQHF. CDR3 bases: TGTGCCAGCAGCTTACATAGCAATCAGCCCCAGCATTTT.